This T cell receptor (beta chain) was obtained from a study of CD8+ T cells in alopecia areata. Whole-study context: Twice a day, 5 to 10 mg of oral tofacitinib was administered to treated patients.

Reverse transcribed after extraction, RNA yielded cDNA as the sequencing template. The table came from immunoSEQ multiplex PCR; TCRdb's copy has only in-frame clones and leaves some out. The table includes about 150,000 clones, more than 45% detected once. V was shortened by 6 bases and J by 6 bases, with 12 bases between the two germline ends. The CDR3 spans 13 residues. Per the germline V gene, CDR1 is ENHRY and CDR2 is SYGVKD. Researchers gathered lesional scalp punch biopsies and peripheral blood from patients with alopecia areata. Cell sorting was applied to PBMCs, and CD4+ and CD8+ T cells were collected.

The TCR comes from a human donor with alopecia areata. The V gene is TRBV10-3, the J gene TRBJ2-1; perhaps TRBD1 as D (7 bases). Sequencing was carried out using CD4+ T cells sorted from blood. The CDR3: CAIRGGQSNEQFF. DNA for the CDR3: TGTGCCATCAGGGGGGGACAGTCCAATGAGCAGTTCTTC.